This T cell receptor (beta chain) was identified during a study of blood T cell repertoires in COVID-19. V trimming: 5 bases; J trimming: 8 bases; junction bases outside the gene matches: 6. This CDR3 region has 14 residues. Germline CDR1 and CDR2: SEHNR and FQNEAQ (reference sequence). Under the authors' procedure: Using reference gene primer amplification, nucleated cell counts were estimated. Profiling relied on immunoSEQ multiplex PCR, and the TCRdb table lists in-frame clones only, not all of them. V, J and clone size were drawn from that table, and D and trimming were deduced from the DNA. The data contain 100,000 or so clones, around 79% of them singletons.

The TCR originated in a human donor in a cohort sampled during active COVID-19. The material sequenced was peripheral blood. This chain uses TRBV7-9 with TRBJ1-6, with TRBD1 matching over 7 bases. This CDR3 reads CASSTTGVHSPLHF. The CDR3 DNA follows: TGTGCCAGCAGCACAACAGGGGTTCATTCACCCCTCCACTTT.